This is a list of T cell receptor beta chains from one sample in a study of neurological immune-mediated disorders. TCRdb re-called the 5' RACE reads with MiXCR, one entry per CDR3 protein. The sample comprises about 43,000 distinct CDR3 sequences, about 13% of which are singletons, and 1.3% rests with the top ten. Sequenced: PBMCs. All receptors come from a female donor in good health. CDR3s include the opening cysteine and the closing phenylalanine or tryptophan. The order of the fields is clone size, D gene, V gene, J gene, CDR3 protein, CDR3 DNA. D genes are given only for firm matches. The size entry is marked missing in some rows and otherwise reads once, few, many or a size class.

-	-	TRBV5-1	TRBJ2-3	CAISLGTLGSTDTQYF	TGCGCCATCAGCTTAGGGACACTTGGTAGCACGGATACGCAGTATTTT
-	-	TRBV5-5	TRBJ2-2	CASSSGVTVELFF	TGTGCCAGCAGCTCCGGGGTCACTGTGGAGCTGTTTTTT
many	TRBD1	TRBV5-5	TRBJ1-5	CASSRRTGINQPQHF	TGTGCCAGCAGCCGCCGGACAGGGATCAATCAGCCCCAGCATTTT
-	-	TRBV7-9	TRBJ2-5	CASSFPRSGATQETQYF	TGTGCCAGCAGCTTCCCCCGGTCGGGGGCGACGCAAGAGACCCAGTACTTC
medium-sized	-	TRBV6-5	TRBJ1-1	CASSTAWDTEAFF	TGTGCCAGCAGTACAGCATGGGACACTGAAGCTTTCTTT
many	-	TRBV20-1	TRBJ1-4	CSAREDGEKLFF	TGCAGTGCTCGGGAGGACGGAGAAAAACTGTTTTTT
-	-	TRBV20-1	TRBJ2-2	CSASRGTGELFF	TGCAGTGCCTCGAGGGGGACCGGGGAGCTGTTTTTT
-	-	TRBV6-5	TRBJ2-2	CVSTLRGGRGRAGELFF	TGTGTCAGCACCCTAAGGGGGGGGAGGGGGCGGGCCGGGGAGCTGTTTTTT
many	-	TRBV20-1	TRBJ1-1	CSARDLSAEDTEAFF	TGCAGTGCTAGAGATCTCTCGGCAGAGGACACTGAAGCTTTCTTT
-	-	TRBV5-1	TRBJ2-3	CASSLAGKSADTQYF	TGCGCCAGCAGCTTGGCCGGGAAGTCTGCAGATACGCAGTATTTT
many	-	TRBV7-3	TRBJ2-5	CASSLTDSETQYF	TGTGCCAGCAGCTTAACAGATTCGGAGACCCAGTACTTC
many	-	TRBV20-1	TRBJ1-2	CSATGGGAGGYTF	TGCAGTGCTACGGGAGGAGGGGCGGGTGGCTACACCTTC
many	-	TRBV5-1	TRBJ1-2	CASSSGDSFNYGYTF	TGCGCCAGCAGCTCGGGCGACAGCTTTAACTATGGCTACACCTTC
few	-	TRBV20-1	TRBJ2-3	CSAKSGGGSDDTQYF	TGCAGTGCAAAATCAGGGGGGGGGAGTGATGATACGCAGTATTTT
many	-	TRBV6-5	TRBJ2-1	CASRPPLGNEQFF	TGTGCCAGCAGGCCCCCCTTGGGGAATGAGCAGTTCTTC
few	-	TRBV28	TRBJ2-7	CASSIMGGAYEQYF	TGTGCCAGCAGTATAATGGGGGGTGCCTACGAGCAGTACTTC
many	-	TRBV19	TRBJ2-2	CATSPTRGQETGELFF	TGTGCCACCTCACCGACACGGGGGCAAGAGACCGGGGAGCTGTTTTTT
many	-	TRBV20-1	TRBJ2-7	CSARDQGTPYEQYF	TGCAGTGCTAGAGATCAGGGTACTCCCTACGAGCAGTACTTC
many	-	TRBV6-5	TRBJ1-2	CASSYRGGGRPPGYTF	TGTGCCAGCAGTTACCGCGGTGGGGGGCGTCCTCCTGGCTACACCTTC
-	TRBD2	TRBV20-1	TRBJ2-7	CSARGGDYEQYF	TGCAGTGCCCGGGGGGGGGACTACGAGCAGTACTTC
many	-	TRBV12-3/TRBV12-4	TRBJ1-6	CASSRDRYSPLHF	TGTGCCAGCAGTCGAGACCGGTATTCACCCCTCCACTTT
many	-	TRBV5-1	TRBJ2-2	CASSLMGSAGELFF	TGCGCCAGCAGCTTGATGGGTAGTGCCGGGGAGCTGTTTTTT
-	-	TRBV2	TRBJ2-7	CASSGQGSIYEQYF	TGTGCCAGCAGTGGGCAGGGTAGTATCTACGAGCAGTACTTC
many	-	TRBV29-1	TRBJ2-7	CSVIRDTYYEQYF	TGCAGCGTCATACGGGACACCTACTACGAGCAGTACTTC
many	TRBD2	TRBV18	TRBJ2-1	CASSTGAGSSYNEQFF	TGTGCCAGCTCAACTGGAGCGGGGAGCTCCTACAATGAGCAGTTCTTC
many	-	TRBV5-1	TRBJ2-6	CASTPGLTSGANVLTF	TGCGCCAGCACTCCGGGACTCACCTCTGGGGCCAACGTCCTGACTTTC
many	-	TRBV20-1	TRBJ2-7	CSASLFGQQDSYEQYF	TGCAGTGCTAGCTTGTTTGGACAGCAAGACTCCTACGAGCAGTACTTC
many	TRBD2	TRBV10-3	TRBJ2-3	CAISDPLSGRRSDTQYF	TGTGCCATCAGTGATCCTTTAAGCGGGAGGCGCTCAGATACGCAGTATTTT
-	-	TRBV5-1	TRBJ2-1	CASSWGDYNEQFF	TGCGCCAGCAGCTGGGGGGATTACAATGAGCAGTTCTTC